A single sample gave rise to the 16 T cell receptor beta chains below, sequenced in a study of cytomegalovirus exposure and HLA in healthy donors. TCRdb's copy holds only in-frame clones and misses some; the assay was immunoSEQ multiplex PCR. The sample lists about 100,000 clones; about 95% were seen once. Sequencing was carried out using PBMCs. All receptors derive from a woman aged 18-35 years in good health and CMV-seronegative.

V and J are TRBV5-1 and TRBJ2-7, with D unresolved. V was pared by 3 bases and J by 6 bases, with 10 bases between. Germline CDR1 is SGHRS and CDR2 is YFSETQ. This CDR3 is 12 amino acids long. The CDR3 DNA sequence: TGCGCCAGCAGCTCACTGAGAGGCGAGCAGTACTTC. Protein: CASSSLRGEQYF.

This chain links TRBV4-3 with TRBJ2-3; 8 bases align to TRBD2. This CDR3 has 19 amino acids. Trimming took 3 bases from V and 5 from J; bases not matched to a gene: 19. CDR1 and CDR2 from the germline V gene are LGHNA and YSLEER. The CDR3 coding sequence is TGCGCCAGCAGCCAGGGGATGAGATCGGCTAGCGGGTGGGAAGATACGCAGTATTTT. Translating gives CASSQGMRSASGWEDTQYF.

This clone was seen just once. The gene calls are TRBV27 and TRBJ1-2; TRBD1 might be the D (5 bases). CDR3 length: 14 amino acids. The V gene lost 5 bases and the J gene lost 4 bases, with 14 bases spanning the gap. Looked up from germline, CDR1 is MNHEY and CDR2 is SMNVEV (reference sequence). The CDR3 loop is CASSPSAGGYGYTF. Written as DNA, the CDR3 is TGTGCCAGCAGTCCCTCGGCGGGGGGCTATGGCTACACCTTC.

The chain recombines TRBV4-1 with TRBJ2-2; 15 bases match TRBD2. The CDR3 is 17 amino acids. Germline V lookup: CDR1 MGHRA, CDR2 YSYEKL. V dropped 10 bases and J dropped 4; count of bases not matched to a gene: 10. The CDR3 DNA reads TGCGCCACGGCTAGGACTAGCGGGAGGGCTGGCACCGGGGAGCTGTTTTTT. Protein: CATARTSGRAGTGELFF.

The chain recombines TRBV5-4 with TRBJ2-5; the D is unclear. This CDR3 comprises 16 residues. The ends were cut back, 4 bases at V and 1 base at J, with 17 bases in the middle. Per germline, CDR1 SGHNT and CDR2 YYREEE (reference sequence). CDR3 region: CASSPALVSPQETQYF. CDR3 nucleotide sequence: TGTGCCAGCAGCCCTGCCCTAGTCTCCCCCCAAGAGACCCAGTACTTC.

CDR3 DNA sequence: TGTGCCAGCAGCTTCGGGGGGGCCCAAGAGACCCAGTACTTC. Protein: CASSFGGAQETQYF. The V and J genes are TRBV7-3 and TRBJ2-5; 8 nucleotides agree with TRBD2. The length of the CDR3 is 14 residues. V dropped 3 bases and J dropped 1; count of bases not matched to a gene: 1. The germline gives CDR1 SGHTA, CDR2 FQGTGA.

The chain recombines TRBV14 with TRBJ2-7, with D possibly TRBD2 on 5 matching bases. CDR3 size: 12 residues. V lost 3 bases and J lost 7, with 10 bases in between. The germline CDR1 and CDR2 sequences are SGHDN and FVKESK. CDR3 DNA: TGTGCCAGCAGCCAGGGAGTCGGGGAGCAGTACTTC. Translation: CASSQGVGEQYF.

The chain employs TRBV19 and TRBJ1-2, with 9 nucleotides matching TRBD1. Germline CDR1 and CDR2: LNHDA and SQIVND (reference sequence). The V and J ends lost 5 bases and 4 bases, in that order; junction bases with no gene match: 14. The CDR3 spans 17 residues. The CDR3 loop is CASSQSRDRVRGYGYTF. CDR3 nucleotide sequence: TGTGCCAGTAGTCAGTCCCGGGACAGGGTAAGGGGCTATGGCTACACCTTC.

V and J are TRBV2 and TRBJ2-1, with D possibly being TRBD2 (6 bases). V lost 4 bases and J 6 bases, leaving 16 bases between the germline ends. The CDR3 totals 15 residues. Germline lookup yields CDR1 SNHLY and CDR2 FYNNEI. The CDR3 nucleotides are TGTGCCAGCAGTGCCAGAGCGGTGGGGGGCAATGAGCAGTTCTTC. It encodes CASSARAVGGNEQFF.

The DNA for the CDR3 is TGTGCCAGCAGCAGTCGGGAGGGCCGCGAGCAGTTCTTC. It translates to CASSSREGREQFF. V gene TRBV11-3 combines with J gene TRBJ2-1; 8 nucleotides line up with TRBD2. This CDR3 contains 13 residues. The V and J ends lost 5 bases and 10 bases, in that order; junction bases with no gene match: 7. Germline CDR1 reads SGHNT; CDR2 reads YENEEA.

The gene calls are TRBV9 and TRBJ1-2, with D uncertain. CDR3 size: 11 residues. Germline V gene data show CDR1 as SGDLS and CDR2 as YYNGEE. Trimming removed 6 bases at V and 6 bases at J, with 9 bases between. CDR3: CASNTGNGYTF. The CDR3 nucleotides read TGTGCCAGCAACACCGGGAATGGCTACACCTTC.

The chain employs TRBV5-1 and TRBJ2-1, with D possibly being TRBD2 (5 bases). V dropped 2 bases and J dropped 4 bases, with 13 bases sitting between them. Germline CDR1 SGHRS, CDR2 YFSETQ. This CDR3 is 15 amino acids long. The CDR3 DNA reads TGCGCCAGCAGCTTCCGGACTCCACGATACAATGAGCAGTTCTTC. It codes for CASSFRTPRYNEQFF.

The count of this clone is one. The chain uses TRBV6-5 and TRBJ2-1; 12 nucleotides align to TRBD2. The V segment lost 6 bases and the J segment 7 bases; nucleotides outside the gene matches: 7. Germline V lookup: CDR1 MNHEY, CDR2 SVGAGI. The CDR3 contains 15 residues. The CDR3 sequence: CASSRTSGNKNEQFF. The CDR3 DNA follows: TGTGCCAGCAGCCGGACTAGCGGGAATAAGAATGAGCAGTTCTTC.

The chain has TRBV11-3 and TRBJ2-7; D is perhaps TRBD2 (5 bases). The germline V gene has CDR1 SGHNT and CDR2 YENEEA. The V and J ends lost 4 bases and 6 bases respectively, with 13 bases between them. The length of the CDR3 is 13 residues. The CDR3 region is CASSSGTAGEQYF. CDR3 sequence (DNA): TGTGCCAGCAGCTCGGGCACGGCGGGCGAGCAGTACTTC. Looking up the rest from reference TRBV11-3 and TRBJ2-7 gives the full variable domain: EAGVVQSPRYKIIEKKQPVAFWCNPISGHNTLYWYLQNLGQGPELLIRYENEEAVDDSQLPKDRFSAERLKGVDSTLKIQPAELGDSAVYLCASSSGTAGEQYFGPGTRLTVT.

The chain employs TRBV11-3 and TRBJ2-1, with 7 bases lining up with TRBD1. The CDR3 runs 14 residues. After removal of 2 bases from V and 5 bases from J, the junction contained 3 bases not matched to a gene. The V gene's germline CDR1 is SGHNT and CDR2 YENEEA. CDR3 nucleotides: TGTGCCAGCAGCTTAAGGGGGCGAGACAATGAGCAGTTCTTC. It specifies CASSLRGRDNEQFF.

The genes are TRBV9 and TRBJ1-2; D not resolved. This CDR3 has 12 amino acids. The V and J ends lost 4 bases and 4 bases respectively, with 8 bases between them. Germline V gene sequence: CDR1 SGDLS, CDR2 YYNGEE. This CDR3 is CASSNAGYGYTF. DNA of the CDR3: TGTGCCAGCAGCAACGCAGGCTATGGCTACACCTTC.